A single T cell receptor beta chain is shown here with its context. CDR1 and CDR2 from the germline V gene are SGDLS and YYNGEE. V dropped 0 bases and J dropped 5; count of bases not matched to a gene: 4. The CDR3 runs to 15 residues. The data were obtained in a study of blood T cell repertoires in COVID-19. Study as a whole: COVID-19 samples, acute and convalescent, were from the United States, Italy and Spain. T cells, B-cell-depleted T cells, or PBMCs supplied cDNA or gDNA.

As originally analysed: From reference gene primer amplification, estimates of nucleated cell counts were derived. Measured with immunoSEQ multiplex PCR; TCRdb has only the in-frame clones, and not every one. That table is the source of V, J and clone size, and D and trimming were worked out from the DNA. This sample carries approximately 350,000 clones, 89% of them seen once, and the ten largest clones take more than 0.95%. This receptor was taken from a man between 35 and 55 years old with acute or convalescent COVID-19. The chain is built from TRBV9 and TRBJ2-5; TRBD2 matches at 10 bases. Sequences were obtained from peripheral blood. CDR3 loop: CASSVGLAGDETQYF. CDR3 sequence (DNA): TGTGCCAGCAGCGTAGGGCTAGCGGGGGACGAGACCCAGTACTTC.